This T cell receptor (beta chain) was documented in a study of blood T cell repertoires in COVID-19. Looking at the study overall: Acute and convalescent COVID-19 samples came from the United States, Italy and Spain.

As processed by the authors: Cell counts per sample came from amplifying reference gene primers. This table comes from immunoSEQ multiplex PCR, and its TCRdb copy is limited to in-frame clones, with some not included. V, J and clone size reflect that table, while D and trimming were determined from the DNA. In the table there are more than 45,000 clones, 90% of which are singletons. Germline loops: CDR1 SGHKS, CDR2 YYEKEE (reference sequence). J gave up 6 bases and V 4 bases, and 4 bases lay outside the gene matches. The CDR3 is made up of 13 amino acids. This chain uses TRBV5-5 with TRBJ2-1; 7 nucleotides agree with TRBD1. The source is a woman older than 75 with acute or convalescent COVID-19. Sequencing was performed on peripheral blood. This CDR3 reads CASSTGQFNEQFF. In DNA form, the CDR3 reads TGTGCCAGCAGCACGGGACAGTTCAATGAGCAGTTCTTC.